Sequencing of this T cell receptor (beta chain) was carried out in a study of blood T cell repertoires in COVID-19. In the study overall: Some COVID-19 samples were acute and others convalescent; all came from the United States, Italy and Spain.

Trimming removed 4 bases from V and 3 bases from J; junction bases left unmatched: 6. Germline V gene lookup returns CDR1 SGHDT and CDR2 YYEEEE. The CDR3 length is 14 residues. This clone was counted only a few times. Original handling: Nucleated cell number was recorded as an estimate derived from reference gene primer amplification. Sequenced by immunoSEQ multiplex PCR; TCRdb stores in-frame clones only, minus some. D and trimming were read from the DNA, whereas the V and J calls and clone size are those reported in that table. The profile shows approximately 300,000 clones, about nine tenths of them singletons.

The rearrangement links TRBV5-6 to TRBJ2-7, with 8 positions matching TRBD2. The sample taken for sequencing was PBMCs or T cells enriched from blood (not recorded which). This receptor was identified in a man aged 25 to 40 who had recovered from COVID-19. The CDR3 DNA sequence: TGTGCCAGCAGCCCCTGGGCGGGGGGCTACGAGCAGTACTTC. It codes for CASSPWAGGYEQYF.